This TCR beta chain was found in a study of T-cell reconstitution after alpha-beta-depleted transplantation in children. The study's findings and limits: Expanded graft clones numbering several hundred reportedly gave rise to alpha-beta T cells about two months after transplant. One year after transplant, T-cell counts and diversity came mostly from newly produced T cells.

Note on this clonotype: Its antigen remains unknown.

Molecular barcoding with unique molecular identifiers was used for the TCRbeta library. TCRdb re-derived calls from the PCR reads in MiXCR, one entry per CDR3 protein. Of 610,000 or so distinct CDR3 sequences in the sample, about a quarter were seen once. CDR1 and CDR2 from the germline V gene are SGHRS and YFSETQ. V was clipped by 0 bases and J by 7 bases, with 8 bases between them. The CDR3 is made up of 13 amino acids. The TCR originated in a boy under two years old with Wiskott-Aldrich syndrome, due to receive a stem cell transplant. Sample: PBMCs, taken before TCRalphabeta/CD19-depleted stem cell transplant. The chain has TRBV5-1 and TRBJ2-1; no firm D call. Here the CDR3 DNA reads TGCGCCAGCAGCTTGGAGAGCGAAAATGAGCAGTTCTTC. Translation: CASSLESENEQFF.